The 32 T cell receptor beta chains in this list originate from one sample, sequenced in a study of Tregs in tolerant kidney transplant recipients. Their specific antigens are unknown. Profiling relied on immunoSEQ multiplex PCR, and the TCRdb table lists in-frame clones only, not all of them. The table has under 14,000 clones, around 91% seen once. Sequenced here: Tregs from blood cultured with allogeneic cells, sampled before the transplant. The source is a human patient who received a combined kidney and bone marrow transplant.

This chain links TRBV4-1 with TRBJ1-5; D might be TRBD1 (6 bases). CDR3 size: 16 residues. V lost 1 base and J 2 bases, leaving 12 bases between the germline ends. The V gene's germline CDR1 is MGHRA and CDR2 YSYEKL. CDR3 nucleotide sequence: TGCGCCAGCAGCCAAGCCGTGGGGGCGGGCAATCAGCCCCAGCATTTT. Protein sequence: CASSQAVGAGNQPQHF.

DNA of the CDR3: TGTGCCAGCAGTGTGACCCATGCGTCAGATGAAAAACTGTTTTTT. It codes for CASSVTHASDEKLFF. The chain couples TRBV6-1 to TRBJ1-4, with D unclear. CDR1 is MNHNS, CDR2 SASEGT, per germline. V lost 4 bases to trimming and J lost 6 bases, with 15 bases between them. The CDR3 runs 15 residues.

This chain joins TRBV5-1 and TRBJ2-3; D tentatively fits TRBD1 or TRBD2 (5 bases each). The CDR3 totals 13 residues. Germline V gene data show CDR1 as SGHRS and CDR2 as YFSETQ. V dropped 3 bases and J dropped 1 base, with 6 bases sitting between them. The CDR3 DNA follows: TGCGCCAGCAGCTGGGACGGCACAGATACGCAGTATTTT. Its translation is CASSWDGTDTQYF.

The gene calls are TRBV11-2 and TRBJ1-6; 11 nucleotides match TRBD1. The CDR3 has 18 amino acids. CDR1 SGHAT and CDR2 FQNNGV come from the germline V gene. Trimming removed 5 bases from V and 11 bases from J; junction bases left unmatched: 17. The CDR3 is CASSLNAPGTGGRTPLHF. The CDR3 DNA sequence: TGTGCCAGCAGCCTCAACGCCCCCGGGACAGGGGGAAGGACACCCCTCCACTTT.

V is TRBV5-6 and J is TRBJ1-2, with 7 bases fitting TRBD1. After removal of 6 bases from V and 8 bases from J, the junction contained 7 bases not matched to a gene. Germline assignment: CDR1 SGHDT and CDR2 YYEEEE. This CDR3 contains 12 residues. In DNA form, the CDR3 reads TGTGCCAGCACCACGACAGGGCTCGGCTACACCTTC. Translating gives CASTTTGLGYTF.

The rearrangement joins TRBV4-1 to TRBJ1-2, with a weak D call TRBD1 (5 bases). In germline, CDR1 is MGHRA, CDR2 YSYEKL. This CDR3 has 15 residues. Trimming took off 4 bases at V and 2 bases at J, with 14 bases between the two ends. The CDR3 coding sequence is TGCGCCAGCAGCCTGGGACCGCGACAGAACTATGGCTACACCTTC. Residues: CASSLGPRQNYGYTF.

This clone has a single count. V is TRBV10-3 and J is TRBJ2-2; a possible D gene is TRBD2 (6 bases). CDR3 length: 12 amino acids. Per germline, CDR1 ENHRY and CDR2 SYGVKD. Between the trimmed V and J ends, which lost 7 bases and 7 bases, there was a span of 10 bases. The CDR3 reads CAITPGDGELFF. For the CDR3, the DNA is TGTGCCATCACTCCGGGGGACGGGGAGCTGTTTTTT.

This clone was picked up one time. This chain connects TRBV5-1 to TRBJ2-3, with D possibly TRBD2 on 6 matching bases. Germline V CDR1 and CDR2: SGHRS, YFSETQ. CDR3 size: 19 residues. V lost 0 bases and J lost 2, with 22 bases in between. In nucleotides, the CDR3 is TGCGCCAGCAGCTTGGCCAGTTACCGCCGGACTACTCACACAGATACGCAGTATTTT. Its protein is CASSLASYRRTTHTDTQYF.

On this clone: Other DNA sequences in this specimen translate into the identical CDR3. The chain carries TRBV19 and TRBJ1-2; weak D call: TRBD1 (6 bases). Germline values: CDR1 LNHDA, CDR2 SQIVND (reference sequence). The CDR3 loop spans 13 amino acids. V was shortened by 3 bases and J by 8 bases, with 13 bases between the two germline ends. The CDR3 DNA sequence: TGTGCCAGTAGTATGAGGGGAGGGGGGGGCTACACCTTC. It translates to CASSMRGGGGYTF.

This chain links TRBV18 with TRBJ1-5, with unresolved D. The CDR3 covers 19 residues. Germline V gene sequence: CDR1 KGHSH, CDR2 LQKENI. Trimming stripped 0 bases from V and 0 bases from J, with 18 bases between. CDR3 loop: CASSPPAFAFRYSNQPQHF. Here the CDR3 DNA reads TGTGCCAGCTCACCACCTGCGTTTGCTTTCCGTTATAGCAATCAGCCCCAGCATTTT.

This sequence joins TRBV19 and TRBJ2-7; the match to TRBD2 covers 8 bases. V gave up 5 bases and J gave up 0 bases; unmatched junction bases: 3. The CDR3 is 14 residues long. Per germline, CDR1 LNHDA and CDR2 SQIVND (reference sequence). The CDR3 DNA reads TGTGCCAGTAGTGTTAGCGGGACCTCCTACGAGCAGTACTTC. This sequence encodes CASSVSGTSYEQYF.

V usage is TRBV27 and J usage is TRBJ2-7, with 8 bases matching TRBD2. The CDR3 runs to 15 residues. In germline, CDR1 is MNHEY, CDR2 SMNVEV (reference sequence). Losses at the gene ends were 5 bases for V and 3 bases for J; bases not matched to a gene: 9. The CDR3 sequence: CASSRTSRGLYEQYF. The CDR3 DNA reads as TGTGCCAGCAGTCGGACTAGCCGGGGCCTCTACGAGCAGTACTTC.

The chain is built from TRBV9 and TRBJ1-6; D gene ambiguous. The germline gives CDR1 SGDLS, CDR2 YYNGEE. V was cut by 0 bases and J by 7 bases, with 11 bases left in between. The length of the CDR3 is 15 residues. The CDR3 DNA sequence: TGTGCCAGCAGCGTAGGACTGGCCCAAAATTCACCCCTCCACTTT. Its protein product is CASSVGLAQNSPLHF.

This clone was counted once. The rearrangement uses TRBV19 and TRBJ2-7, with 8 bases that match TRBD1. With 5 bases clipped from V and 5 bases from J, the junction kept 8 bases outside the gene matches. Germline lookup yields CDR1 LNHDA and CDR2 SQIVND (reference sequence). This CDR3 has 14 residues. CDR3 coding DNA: TGTGCCAGTAGTCCAAAGGACAGGGTGAACGAGCAGTACTTC. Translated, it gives CASSPKDRVNEQYF.

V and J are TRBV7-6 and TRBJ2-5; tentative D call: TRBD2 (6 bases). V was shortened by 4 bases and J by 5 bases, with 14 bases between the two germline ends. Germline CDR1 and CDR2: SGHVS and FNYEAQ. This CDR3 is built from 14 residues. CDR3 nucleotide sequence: TGTGCCAGCAGCTCAGCCGGGGCGGGGGAGACCCAGTACTTC. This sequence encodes CASSSAGAGETQYF.

CDR3 in DNA: TGTGCCAGCAGTTATAGGGGCGGGGAGACCCAGTACTTC. It specifies CASSYRGGETQYF. The rearrangement uses TRBV6-5 and TRBJ2-5, with D possibly being TRBD1 or TRBD2 (5 bases each). The CDR3 consists of 13 residues. Germline V lookup: CDR1 MNHEY, CDR2 SVGAGI. V was clipped by 3 bases and J by 5 bases, with 10 bases between them.

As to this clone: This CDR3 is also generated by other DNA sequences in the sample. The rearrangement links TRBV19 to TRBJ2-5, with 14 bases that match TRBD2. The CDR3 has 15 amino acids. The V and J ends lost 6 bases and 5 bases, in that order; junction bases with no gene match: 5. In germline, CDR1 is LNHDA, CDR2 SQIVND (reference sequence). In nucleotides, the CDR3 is TGTGCCAGTAGCATCGGACTAGCGGGAGGCGAGACCCAGTACTTC. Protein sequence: CASSIGLAGGETQYF.

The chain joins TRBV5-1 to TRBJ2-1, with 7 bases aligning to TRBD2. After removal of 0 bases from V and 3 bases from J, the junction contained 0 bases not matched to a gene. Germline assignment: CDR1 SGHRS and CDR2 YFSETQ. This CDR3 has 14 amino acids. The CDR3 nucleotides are TGCGCCAGCAGCTTGGGGGACTACTACAATGAGCAGTTCTTC. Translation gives CASSLGDYYNEQFF.

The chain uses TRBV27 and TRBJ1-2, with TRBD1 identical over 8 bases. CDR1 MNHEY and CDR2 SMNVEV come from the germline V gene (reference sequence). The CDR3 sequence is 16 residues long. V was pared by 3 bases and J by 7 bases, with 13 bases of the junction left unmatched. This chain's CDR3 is CASSFVGQAVSSGYTF. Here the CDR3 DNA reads TGTGCCAGCAGTTTCGTGGGACAGGCGGTCTCGAGTGGCTACACCTTC.

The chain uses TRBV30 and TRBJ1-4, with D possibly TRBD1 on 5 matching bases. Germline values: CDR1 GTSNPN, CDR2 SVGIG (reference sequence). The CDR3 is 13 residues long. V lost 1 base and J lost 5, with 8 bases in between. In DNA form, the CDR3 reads TGTGCCTGGAGTGGGGGACGGAATGAAAAACTGTTTTTT. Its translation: CAWSGGRNEKLFF.

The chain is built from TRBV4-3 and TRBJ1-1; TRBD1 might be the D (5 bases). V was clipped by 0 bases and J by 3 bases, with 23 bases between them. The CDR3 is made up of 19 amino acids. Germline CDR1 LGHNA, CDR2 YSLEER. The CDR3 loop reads CASSQDVTQGRWLDTEAFF. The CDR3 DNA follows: TGCGCCAGCAGCCAAGATGTAACCCAGGGTAGGTGGTTGGACACTGAAGCTTTCTTT.

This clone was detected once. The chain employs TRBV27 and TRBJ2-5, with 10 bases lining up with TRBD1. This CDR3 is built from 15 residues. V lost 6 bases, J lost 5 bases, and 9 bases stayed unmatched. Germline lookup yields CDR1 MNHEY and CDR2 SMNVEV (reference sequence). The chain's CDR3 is CASRVQGQGWETQYF. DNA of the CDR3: TGTGCCAGCAGAGTACAGGGACAGGGGTGGGAGACCCAGTACTTC.

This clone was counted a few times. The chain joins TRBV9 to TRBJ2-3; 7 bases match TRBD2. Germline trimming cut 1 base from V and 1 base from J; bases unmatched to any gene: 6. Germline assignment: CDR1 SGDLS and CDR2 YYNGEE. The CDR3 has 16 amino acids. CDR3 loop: CASSVFGAGGTDTQYF. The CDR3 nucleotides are TGTGCCAGCAGCGTATTCGGGGCGGGGGGCACAGATACGCAGTATTTT.

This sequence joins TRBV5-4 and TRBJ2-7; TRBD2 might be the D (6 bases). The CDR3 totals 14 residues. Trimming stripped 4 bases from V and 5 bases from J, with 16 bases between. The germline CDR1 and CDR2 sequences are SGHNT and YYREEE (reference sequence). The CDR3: CASSPRGSTNEQYF. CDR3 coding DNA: TGTGCCAGCAGCCCTCGGGGGAGTACGAACGAGCAGTACTTC.

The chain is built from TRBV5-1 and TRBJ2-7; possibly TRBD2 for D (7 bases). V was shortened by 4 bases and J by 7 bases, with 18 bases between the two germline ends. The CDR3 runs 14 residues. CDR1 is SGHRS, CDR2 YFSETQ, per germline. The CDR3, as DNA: TGCGCCAGCAGCGGCGGCTTAGGGGGGGAGGAGCAGTACTTC. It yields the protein CASSGGLGGEEQYF.

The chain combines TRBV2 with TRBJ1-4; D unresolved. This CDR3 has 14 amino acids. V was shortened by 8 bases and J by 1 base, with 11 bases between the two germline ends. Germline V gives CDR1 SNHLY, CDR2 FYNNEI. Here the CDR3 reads CASGGRRTNEKLFF. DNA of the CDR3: TGTGCCAGCGGTGGGAGACGAACTAATGAAAAACTGTTTTTT.

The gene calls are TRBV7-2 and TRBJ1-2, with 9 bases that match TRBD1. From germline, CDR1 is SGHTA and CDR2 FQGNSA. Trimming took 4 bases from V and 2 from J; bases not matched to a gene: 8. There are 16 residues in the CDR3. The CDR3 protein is CASSSFRDRDNYGYTF. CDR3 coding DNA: TGTGCCAGCAGCTCCTTTAGGGACAGGGACAACTATGGCTACACCTTC.

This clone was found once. DNA for the CDR3: TGTGCCAGCAGTGACTCGATCCCCTCTGGAAACACCATATATTTT. Encoded protein: CASSDSIPSGNTIYF. This chain joins TRBV6-4 and TRBJ1-3; D unclear. The V gene's germline CDR1 is MRHNA and CDR2 SNTAGT. This CDR3 has 15 amino acids. V gave up 0 bases and J gave up 0 bases, with 6 bases separating them.

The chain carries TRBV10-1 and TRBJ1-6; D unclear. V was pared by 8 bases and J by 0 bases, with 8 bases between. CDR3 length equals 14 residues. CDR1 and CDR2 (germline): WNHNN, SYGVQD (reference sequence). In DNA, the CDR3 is TGCGCCAGCCCTATATTCTCCTATAATTCACCCCTCCACTTT. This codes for CASPIFSYNSPLHF.

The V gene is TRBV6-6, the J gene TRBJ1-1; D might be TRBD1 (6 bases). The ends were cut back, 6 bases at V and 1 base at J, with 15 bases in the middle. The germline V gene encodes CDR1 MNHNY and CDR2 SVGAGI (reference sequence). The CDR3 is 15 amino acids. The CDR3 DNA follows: TGTGCCAGCAGATTGAGGGGGTTTAAGAACACTGAAGCTTTCTTT. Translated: CASRLRGFKNTEAFF.

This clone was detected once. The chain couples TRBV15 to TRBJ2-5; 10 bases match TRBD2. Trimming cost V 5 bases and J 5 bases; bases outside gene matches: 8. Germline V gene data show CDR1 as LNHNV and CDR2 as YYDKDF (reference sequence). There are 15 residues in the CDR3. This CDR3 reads CATSASGSLHETQYF. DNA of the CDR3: TGTGCCACCAGCGCTAGCGGGAGCCTCCATGAGACCCAGTACTTC.

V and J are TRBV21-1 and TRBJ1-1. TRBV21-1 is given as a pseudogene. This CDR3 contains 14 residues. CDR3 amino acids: CASSKGDMNTEAFF. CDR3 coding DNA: TGTGCCAGCAGCAAAGGTGATATGAACACTGAAGCTTTCTTT.